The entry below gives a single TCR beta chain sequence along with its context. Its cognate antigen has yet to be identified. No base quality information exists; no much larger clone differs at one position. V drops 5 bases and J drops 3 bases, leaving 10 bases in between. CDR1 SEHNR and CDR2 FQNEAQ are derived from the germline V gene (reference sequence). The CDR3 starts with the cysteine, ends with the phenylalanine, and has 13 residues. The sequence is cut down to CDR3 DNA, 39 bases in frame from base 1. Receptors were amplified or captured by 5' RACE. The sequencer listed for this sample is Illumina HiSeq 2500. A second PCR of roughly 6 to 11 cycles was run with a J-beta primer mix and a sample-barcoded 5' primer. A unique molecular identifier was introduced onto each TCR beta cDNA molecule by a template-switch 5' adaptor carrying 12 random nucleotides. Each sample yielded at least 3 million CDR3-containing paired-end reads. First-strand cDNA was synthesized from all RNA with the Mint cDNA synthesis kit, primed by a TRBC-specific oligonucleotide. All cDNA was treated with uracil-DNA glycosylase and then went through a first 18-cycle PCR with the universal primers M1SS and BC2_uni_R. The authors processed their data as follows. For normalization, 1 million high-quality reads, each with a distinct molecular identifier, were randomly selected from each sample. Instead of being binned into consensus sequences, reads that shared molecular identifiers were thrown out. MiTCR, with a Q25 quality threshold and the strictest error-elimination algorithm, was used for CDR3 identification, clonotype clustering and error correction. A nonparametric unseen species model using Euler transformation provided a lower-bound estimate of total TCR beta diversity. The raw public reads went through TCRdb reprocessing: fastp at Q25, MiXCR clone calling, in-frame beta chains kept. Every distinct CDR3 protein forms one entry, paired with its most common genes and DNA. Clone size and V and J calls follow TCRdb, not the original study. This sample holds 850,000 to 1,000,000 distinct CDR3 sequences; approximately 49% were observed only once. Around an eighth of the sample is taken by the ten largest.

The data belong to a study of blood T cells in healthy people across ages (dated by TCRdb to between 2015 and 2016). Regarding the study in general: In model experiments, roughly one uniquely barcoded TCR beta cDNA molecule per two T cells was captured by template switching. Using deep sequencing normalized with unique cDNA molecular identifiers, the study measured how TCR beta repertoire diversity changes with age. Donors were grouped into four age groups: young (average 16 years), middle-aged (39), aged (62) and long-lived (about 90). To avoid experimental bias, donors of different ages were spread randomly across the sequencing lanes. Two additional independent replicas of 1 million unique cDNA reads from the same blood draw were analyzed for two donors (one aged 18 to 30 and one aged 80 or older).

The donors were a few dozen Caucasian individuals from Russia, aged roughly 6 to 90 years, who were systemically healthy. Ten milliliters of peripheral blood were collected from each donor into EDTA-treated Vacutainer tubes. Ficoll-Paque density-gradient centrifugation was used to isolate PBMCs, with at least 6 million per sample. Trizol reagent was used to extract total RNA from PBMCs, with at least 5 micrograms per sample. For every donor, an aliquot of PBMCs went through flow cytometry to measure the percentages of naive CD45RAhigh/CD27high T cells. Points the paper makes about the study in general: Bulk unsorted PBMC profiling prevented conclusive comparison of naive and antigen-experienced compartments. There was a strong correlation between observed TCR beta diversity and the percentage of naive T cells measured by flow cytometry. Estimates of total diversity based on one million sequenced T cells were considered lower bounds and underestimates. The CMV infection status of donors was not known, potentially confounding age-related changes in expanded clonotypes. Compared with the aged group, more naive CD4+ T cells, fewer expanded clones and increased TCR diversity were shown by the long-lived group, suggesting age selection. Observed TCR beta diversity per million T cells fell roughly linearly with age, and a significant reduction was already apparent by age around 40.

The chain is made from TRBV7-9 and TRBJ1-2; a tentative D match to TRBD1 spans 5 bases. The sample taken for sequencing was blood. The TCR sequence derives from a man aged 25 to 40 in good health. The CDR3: CASSPDIDYGYTF. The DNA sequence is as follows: TGTGCCAGCAGCCCGGACATTGACTATGGCTACACCTTC.